The 30 T cell receptor beta chains in this list originate from one sample, sequenced in a study of T cells in Graves' hyperthyroidism and ophthalmopathy (dated 2019 in TCRdb). The library relied on multiplex PCR. Data came from an Illumina HiSeq 2000. The TCR beta CDR3 regions were amplified from the RNA transcripts. For the first round of RT-PCR on the TCR CDR3, the HTBI primer set was used together with the Qiagen OneStep RT-PCR kit. The public reads were reprocessed in TCRdb via fastp at Q25 and MiXCR, keeping in-frame beta chains. Each entry is one CDR3 protein sequence, shown with its most common DNA and genes. Across this sample there are roughly 510,000 distinct CDR3 sequences, with over 45% seen only once. About 45% of the sample lies in the top ten. The sample consisted of peripheral blood or thyroid tissue (not recorded which). These TCRs come from an adult woman with Graves' disease, either hyperthyroidism or ophthalmopathy (not recorded which).

The chain carries TRBV11-2 and TRBJ2-5; 9 bases agree with TRBD2. The junction had 4 bases not matched to a gene; V was cut back by 1 base and J by 1 base. From germline, CDR1 is SGHAT and CDR2 FQNNGV. The CDR3 covers 16 residues. DNA for the CDR3: TGTGCCAGCAGCTTAGGTAGCGGGGGCATCCAAGAGACCCAGTACTTC. Translating gives CASSLGSGGIQETQYF.

This clonotype was counted only a few times. The chain has TRBV10-3 and TRBJ2-7; 13 bases fit TRBD2. The CDR3 is 14 amino acids. CDR1 is ENHRY and CDR2 is SYGVKD in the germline V gene. J lost 0 bases, V lost 8 bases, and 1 base had no gene match. In DNA, the CDR3 is TGTGCCATCGGGACTAGCGGGACCTCCTACGAGCAGTACTTC. Translation: CAIGTSGTSYEQYF.

The rearrangement links TRBV9 to TRBJ2-5; maybe TRBD2 (6 bases). The germline gives CDR1 SGDLS, CDR2 YYNGEE. V lost 0 bases, J lost 4 bases, and 13 bases lay in between. CDR3 length: 15 amino acids. As DNA, the CDR3 is TGTGCCAGCAGCGTAGCTTCAAGGGGAGGAGAGACCCAGTACTTC. Translated: CASSVASRGGETQYF.

A note on this clonotype: One end of the junction is discordant with germline, which a read error may explain. This chain uses TRBV19 with TRBJ1-5; no clear D. This CDR3 has 14 amino acids. Germline V lookup: CDR1 LNHDA, CDR2 SQIVND (reference sequence). The CDR3 here is CVTAQTPSNQAQHF. The CDR3 DNA follows: TGTGTCACAGCACAGACGCCTAGCAATCAGGCCCAGCATTTT.

The CDR3 bases are TGTGCCAGCAGCGGCTCGGACTCTGGGGCCAACGTCCTGACTTTC. Amino acid sequence: CASSGSDSGANVLTF. The V gene is TRBV6-5, the J gene TRBJ2-6, with D uncertain. Germline assignment: CDR1 MNHEY and CDR2 SVGAGI. There are 15 residues in the CDR3. The V and J ends lost 6 bases and 0 bases respectively, with 9 bases between them.

This clonotype was observed at least ten times. The rearrangement links TRBV20-1 to TRBJ2-5, with 7 bases aligning to TRBD2. Germline trimming cut 2 bases from V and 5 bases from J; bases unmatched to any gene: 14. The CDR3 runs to 16 residues. Germline V lookup: CDR1 DFQATT, CDR2 SNEGSKA (reference sequence). Here the CDR3 reads CSARLGRGGRGETQYF. The DNA of the CDR3 is TGCAGTGCTAGATTAGGGCGCGGCGGGAGAGGGGAGACCCAGTACTTC.

This clonotype was seen at least ten times. This rearrangement joins TRBV6-6 to TRBJ2-7; TRBD1 is a possible D gene (6 bases). The CDR3 runs to 15 residues. Trimming pared 2 bases from V and 2 bases from J, leaving 13 bases between. Germline loops: CDR1 MNHNY, CDR2 SVGAGI (reference sequence). CDR3 sequence (DNA): TGTGCCAGCAGTTACCGGGACATCAAAACCTACGAGCAGTACTTC. It yields the protein CASSYRDIKTYEQYF.

There are many counts of this clonotype. CDR3 sequence reads: CSVDRPENTEAFF. CDR3 sequence (DNA): TGCAGCGTTGATCGGCCAGAGAACACTGAAGCTTTCTTT. This chain links TRBV29-1 with TRBJ1-1; D is unresolved. CDR1 SQVTM and CDR2 ANQGSEA come from the germline V gene. This CDR3 has 13 amino acids. Trimming took off 3 bases at V and 1 base at J, with 9 bases between the two ends.

A remark on this clonotype: The conserved closing phenylalanine or tryptophan is absent in this CDR3, likely reflecting a read error. The DNA is left out, because the CDR3 cannot be placed on it with certainty; the CDR3 is given as TCRdb lists it. The chain has TRBV15 and TRBJ2-7. The germline V gene has CDR1 LNHNV and CDR2 YYDKDF (reference sequence). The CDR3 is 13 residues long, counting both termini. This CDR3 reads CATSRTRLLRAVR.

This chain connects TRBV2 to TRBJ1-1, with D possibly TRBD1 on 6 matching bases. The CDR3 is 15 residues long. V gave up 5 bases and J gave up 0 bases, with 13 bases separating them. Germline CDR1 SNHLY, CDR2 FYNNEI. The CDR3 is CASSIYRAMNTEAFF. As DNA, the CDR3 is TGTGCCAGCAGTATATACAGGGCAATGAACACTGAAGCTTTCTTT.

The J gene is TRBJ1-5, the V gene TRBV7-2, with a weak D call TRBD1 (5 bases). The CDR3 is made up of 13 amino acids. The germline V gene encodes CDR1 SGHTA and CDR2 FQGNSA. The V gene lost 5 bases and the J gene lost 11 bases, with 16 bases spanning the gap. CDR3 coding DNA: TGTGCCAGCAGCCCCGGGGACTACGGGACCCAGCATTTT. This gives the protein CASSPGDYGTQHF.

This clonotype came up many times. The rearrangement joins TRBV20-1 to TRBJ1-4; D may be TRBD1 (5 bases). V lost 2 bases to trimming and J lost 8 bases, with 18 bases between them. CDR3 length: 15 amino acids. CDR1 and CDR2 (germline): DFQATT, SNEGSKA (reference sequence). CDR3 sequence: CSARNRQLSREKLFF. The CDR3 bases are TGCAGTGCTAGAAACCGACAGCTTTCGAGGGAAAAACTGTTTTTT.

In this sample, this clonotype turned up a few times. The missing conserved phenylalanine or tryptophan at the end of this CDR3 makes a read error likely. The DNA is left out, because the CDR3 cannot be placed on it with certainty; the CDR3 is given as TCRdb lists it. This chain joins TRBV2 and TRBJ1-4; the table calls TRBD1, which could not be checked here. CDR1 is SNHLY and CDR2 is FYNNEI in the germline V gene. The CDR3 region is 8 residues in length, termini included. The CDR3 spells CASSPQGV.

The sample holds a few counts of this clonotype. This rearrangement joins TRBV4-1 to TRBJ2-7; no clear D. The germline V gene has CDR1 MGHRA and CDR2 YSYEKL. The CDR3 extends over 15 amino acids. Deletions cut 6 bases from V and 9 bases from J, with 24 bases between. CDR3 protein: CASRFTFQERSPQYF. The CDR3 DNA sequence: TGCGCCAGCAGATTCACATTTCAGGAACGCAGTCCGCAGTACTTC.

This chain links TRBV10-3 with TRBJ1-1; 7 bases line up with TRBD1. The germline V gene encodes CDR1 ENHRY and CDR2 SYGVKD. Unmatched junction bases numbered 3, after V lost 5 bases and J lost 0 bases. This CDR3 spans 14 amino acids. The CDR3: CAISKTGLNTEAFF. CDR3 DNA sequence: TGTGCCATCAGTAAGACAGGGCTGAACACTGAAGCTTTCTTT.

This clonotype was picked up many times. The V and J genes are TRBV11-2 and TRBJ2-5; D is perhaps TRBD2 (6 bases). V was shortened by 4 bases and J by 2 bases, with 20 bases between the two germline ends. The CDR3 is 17 amino acids. The V gene's germline CDR1 is SGHAT and CDR2 FQNNGV. CDR3 region: CASSSRGSGPVQETQYF. In nucleotides, the CDR3 is TGTGCCAGCAGCTCCAGAGGTAGCGGACCGGTGCAAGAGACCCAGTACTTC.

The chain combines TRBV2 with TRBJ1-1; D possibly corresponds to TRBD1 (6 bases). This CDR3 has 15 amino acids. The germline gives CDR1 SNHLY, CDR2 FYNNEI. V lost 6 bases and J lost 2, with 16 bases in between. CDR3 in amino acids: CASRKETGSNTEAFF. The CDR3, as DNA: TGTGCCAGCAGGAAAGAGACAGGAAGCAACACTGAAGCTTTCTTT.

This clonotype was observed at least ten times. V and J are TRBV6-5 and TRBJ1-2, with 7 positions matching TRBD1. The CDR3 is made up of 14 amino acids. Germline trimming cut 5 bases from V and 4 bases from J; bases unmatched to any gene: 7. Germline CDR1 and CDR2: MNHEY and SVGAGI. DNA for the CDR3: TGTGCCAGCAGTCCAAGCAGGGGGTTCTATGGCTACACCTTC. This gives the protein CASSPSRGFYGYTF.

This clonotype was observed at least ten times. The chain uses TRBV20-1 and TRBJ1-1; 7 bases are shared with TRBD1. There are 10 residues in the CDR3. J lost 11 bases, V lost 3 bases, and 3 bases had no gene match. From germline, CDR1 is DFQATT and CDR2 SNEGSKA (reference sequence). The CDR3 sequence is CSASRQGAFF. The CDR3 DNA follows: TGCAGTGCTAGTCGACAGGGCGCTTTCTTT.

This clonotype was observed a few times. CDR3: CASSLGLAGVGELFF. The CDR3 nucleotides are TGTGCCAGCAGCTTAGGCCTAGCGGGAGTAGGGGAGCTGTTTTTT. This chain joins TRBV7-3 and TRBJ2-2, with TRBD2 matching 10 bases. Germline lookup yields CDR1 SGHTA and CDR2 FQGTGA. This CDR3 region has 15 residues. The trim removed 2 bases at V and 8 bases at J, leaving 5 bases unmatched.

This clonotype turned up a few times. The V and J genes are TRBV28 and TRBJ1-6; D call uncertain. The CDR3 spans 15 residues. The germline V and J ends were trimmed by 5 bases and 7 bases, with 15 bases remaining between them. CDR1 and CDR2 from the germline V gene are MDHEN and SYDVKM. In nucleotides, the CDR3 is TGTGCCAGCAGTCCCCTGCGGGTGGGGAATTCACCCCTCCACTTT. Residues: CASSPLRVGNSPLHF.

This chain uses TRBV7-3 with TRBJ1-5; the D gene is possibly TRBD1 (5 bases). Germline loops: CDR1 SGHTA, CDR2 FQGTGA. This CDR3 contains 16 residues. The V end lost 1 base, the J end lost 0 bases, and 10 bases lay between the germline ends. CDR3 region: CASSLITDSSNQPQHF. The CDR3 DNA sequence: TGTGCCAGCAGCTTAATCACCGACAGTAGCAATCAGCCCCAGCATTTT. Filled out from reference TRBV7-3 and TRBJ1-5, the complete variable domain reads GAGVSQTPSNKVTEKGKYVELRCDPISGHTALYWYRQSLGQGPEFLIYFQGTGAADDSGLPNDRFFAVRPEGSVSTLKIQRTERGDSAVYLCASSLITDSSNQPQHFGDGTRLSIL.

The chain links TRBV10-3 to TRBJ1-4, with 11 nucleotides matching TRBD1. The CDR3 loop spans 13 amino acids. V shed 10 bases and J 7 bases; nucleotides not matched to a gene: 5. Germline V gene data show CDR1 as ENHRY and CDR2 as SYGVKD. CDR3 protein: CATGQGASEKLFF. Written as DNA, the CDR3 is TGTGCCACCGGACAGGGGGCCAGTGAAAAACTGTTTTTT.

This clonotype was picked up a small number of times. The chain couples TRBV7-3 to TRBJ1-1; no reliable D call. Germline lookup yields CDR1 SGHTA and CDR2 FQGTGA. Trimming left V 1 base short and J 1 base short, with 7 bases between. The CDR3 loop spans 14 amino acids. This chain's CDR3 is CASSLSRWNTEAFF. Written as DNA, the CDR3 is TGTGCCAGCAGCTTAAGCAGGTGGAACACTGAAGCTTTCTTT.

This chain uses TRBV4-1 with TRBJ1-1; D is perhaps TRBD1 (5 bases). CDR1 is MGHRA, CDR2 YSYEKL, per germline. This CDR3 is built from 14 residues. V lost 8 bases and J lost 0, with 13 bases in between. CDR3 amino acids: CASVMTVMNTEAFF. DNA for the CDR3: TGCGCCAGCGTCATGACAGTTATGAACACTGAAGCTTTCTTT.

The chain combines TRBV7-9 with TRBJ2-5; TRBD2 agrees at 8 bases. The junction had 2 bases not matched to a gene; V was cut back by 3 bases and J by 2 bases. The CDR3 sequence is 14 residues long. The germline CDR1 and CDR2 sequences are SEHNR and FQNEAQ (reference sequence). This chain's CDR3 is CASSFGTRQETQYF. The CDR3 DNA reads TGTGCCAGCAGCTTCGGGACTAGGCAAGAGACCCAGTACTTC.

This rearrangement joins TRBV2 to TRBJ1-3; D gene unclear. Trimming shortened V by 9 bases and J by 0 bases, and 9 bases separated the two germline ends. Germline V CDR1 and CDR2: SNHLY, FYNNEI. The CDR3 is 13 residues long. This CDR3 is CASAPSSGNTIYF. The CDR3 DNA follows: TGTGCCAGTGCACCGAGCTCTGGAAACACCATATATTTT.

In the case of this clonotype: Relative to the germline gene, one junction end is altered; a read error may explain this. The CDR3 region is CACSTEETQYF. CDR3 DNA: TGTGCCTGCAGCACCGAAGAGACCCAGTACTTC. The chain couples TRBV28 to TRBJ2-5; D remains ambiguous. In germline, CDR1 is MDHEN, CDR2 SYDVKM. There are 11 residues in the CDR3.

In this sample, this clonotype turned up many times. This sequence joins TRBV24-1 and TRBJ1-5; the D is unclear. This CDR3 contains 12 residues. The germline V and J ends were trimmed by 4 bases and 3 bases, with 3 bases remaining between them. The V gene's germline CDR1 is KGHDR and CDR2 SFDVKD. CDR3 loop: CATSEFNQPQHF. The CDR3 nucleotides read TGTGCCACCAGTGAATTCAATCAGCCCCAGCATTTT.

This clonotype was found a few times. This chain joins TRBV28 and TRBJ2-5; TRBD1 might be the D (6 bases). Germline-derived CDR1 and CDR2 are MDHEN and SYDVKM. Trimming took 6 bases from V and 4 from J, leaving 24 bases between them. The CDR3 is made up of 17 amino acids. CDR3 DNA: TGTGCCAGCAGCCCAGGGGCAGGGCTTTACCTACGAGAGACCCAGTACTTC. This codes for CASSPGAGLYLRETQYF.